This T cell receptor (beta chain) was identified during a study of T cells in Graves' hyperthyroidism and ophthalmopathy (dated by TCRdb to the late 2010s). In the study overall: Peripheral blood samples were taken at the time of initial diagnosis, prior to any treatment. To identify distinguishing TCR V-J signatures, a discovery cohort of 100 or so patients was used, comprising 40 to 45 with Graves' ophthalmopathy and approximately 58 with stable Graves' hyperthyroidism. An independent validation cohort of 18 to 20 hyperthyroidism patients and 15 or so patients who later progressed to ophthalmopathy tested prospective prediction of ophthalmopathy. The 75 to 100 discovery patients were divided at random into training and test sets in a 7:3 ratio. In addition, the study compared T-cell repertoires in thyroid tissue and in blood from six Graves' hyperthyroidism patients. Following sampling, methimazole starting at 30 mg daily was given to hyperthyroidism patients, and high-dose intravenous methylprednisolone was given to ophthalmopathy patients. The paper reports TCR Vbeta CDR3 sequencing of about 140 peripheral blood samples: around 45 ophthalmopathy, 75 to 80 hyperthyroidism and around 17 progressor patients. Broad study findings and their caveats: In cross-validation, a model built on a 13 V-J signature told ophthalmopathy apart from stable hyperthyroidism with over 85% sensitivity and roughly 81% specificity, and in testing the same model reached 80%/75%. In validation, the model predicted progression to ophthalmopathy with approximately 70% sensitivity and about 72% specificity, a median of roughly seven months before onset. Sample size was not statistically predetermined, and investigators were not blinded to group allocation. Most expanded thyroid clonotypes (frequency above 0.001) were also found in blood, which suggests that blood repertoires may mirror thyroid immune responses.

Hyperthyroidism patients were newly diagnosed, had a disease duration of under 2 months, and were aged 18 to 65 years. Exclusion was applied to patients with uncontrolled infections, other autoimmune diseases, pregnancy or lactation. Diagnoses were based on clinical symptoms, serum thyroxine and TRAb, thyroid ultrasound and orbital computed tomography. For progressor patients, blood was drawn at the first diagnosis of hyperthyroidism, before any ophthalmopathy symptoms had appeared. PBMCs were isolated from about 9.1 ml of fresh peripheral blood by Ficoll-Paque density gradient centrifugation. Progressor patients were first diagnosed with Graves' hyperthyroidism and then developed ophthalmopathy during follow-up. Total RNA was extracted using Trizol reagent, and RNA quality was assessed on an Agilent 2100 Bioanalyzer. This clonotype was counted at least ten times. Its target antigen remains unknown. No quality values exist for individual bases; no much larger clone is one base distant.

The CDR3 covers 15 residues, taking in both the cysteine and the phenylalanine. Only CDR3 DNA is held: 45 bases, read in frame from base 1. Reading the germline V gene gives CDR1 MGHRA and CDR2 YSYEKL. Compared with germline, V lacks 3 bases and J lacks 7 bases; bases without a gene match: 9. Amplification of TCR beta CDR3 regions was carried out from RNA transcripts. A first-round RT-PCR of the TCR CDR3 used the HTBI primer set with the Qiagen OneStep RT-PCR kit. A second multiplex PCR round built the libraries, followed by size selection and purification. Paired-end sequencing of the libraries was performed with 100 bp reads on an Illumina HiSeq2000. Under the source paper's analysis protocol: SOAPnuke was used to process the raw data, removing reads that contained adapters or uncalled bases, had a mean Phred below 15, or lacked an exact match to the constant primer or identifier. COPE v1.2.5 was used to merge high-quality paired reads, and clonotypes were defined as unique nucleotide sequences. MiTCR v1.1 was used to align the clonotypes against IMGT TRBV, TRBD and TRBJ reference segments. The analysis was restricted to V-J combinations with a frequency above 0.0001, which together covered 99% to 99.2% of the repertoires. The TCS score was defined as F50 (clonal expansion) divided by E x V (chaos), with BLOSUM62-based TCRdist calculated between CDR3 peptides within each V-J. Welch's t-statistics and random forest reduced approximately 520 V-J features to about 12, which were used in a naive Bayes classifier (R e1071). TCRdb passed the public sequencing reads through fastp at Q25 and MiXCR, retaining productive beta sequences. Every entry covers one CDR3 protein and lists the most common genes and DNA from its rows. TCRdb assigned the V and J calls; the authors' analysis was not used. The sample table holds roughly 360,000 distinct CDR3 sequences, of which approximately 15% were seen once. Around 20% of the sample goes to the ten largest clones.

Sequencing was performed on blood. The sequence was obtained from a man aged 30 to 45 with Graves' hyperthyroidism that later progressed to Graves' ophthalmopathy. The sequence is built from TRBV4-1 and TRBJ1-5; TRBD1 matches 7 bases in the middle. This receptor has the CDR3 CASSQKGGGHQPQHF. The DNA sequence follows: TGCGCCAGCAGCCAGAAAGGAGGGGGCCACCAGCCCCAGCATTTT.